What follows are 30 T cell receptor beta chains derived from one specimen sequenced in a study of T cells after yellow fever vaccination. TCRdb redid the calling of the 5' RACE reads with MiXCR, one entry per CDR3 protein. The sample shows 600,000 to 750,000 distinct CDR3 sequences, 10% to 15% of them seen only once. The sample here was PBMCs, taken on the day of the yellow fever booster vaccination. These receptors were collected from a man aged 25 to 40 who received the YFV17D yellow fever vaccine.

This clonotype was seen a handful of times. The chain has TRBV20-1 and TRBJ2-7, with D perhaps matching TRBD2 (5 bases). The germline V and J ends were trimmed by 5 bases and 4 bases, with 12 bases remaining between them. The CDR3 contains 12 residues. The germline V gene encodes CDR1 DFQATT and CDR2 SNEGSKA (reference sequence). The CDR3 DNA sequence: TGCAGTGCTCATCTTAGCGCTTACGAGCAGTACTTC. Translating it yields CSAHLSAYEQYF.

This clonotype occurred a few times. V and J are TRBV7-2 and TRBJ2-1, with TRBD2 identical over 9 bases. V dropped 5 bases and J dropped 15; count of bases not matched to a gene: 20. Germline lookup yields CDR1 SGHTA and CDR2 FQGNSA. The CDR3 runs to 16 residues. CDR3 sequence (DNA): TGTGCCAGCAGCCCTCAGTTACTAGCGGGTGGAAATGGACGGTTCTTC. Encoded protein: CASSPQLLAGGNGRFF.

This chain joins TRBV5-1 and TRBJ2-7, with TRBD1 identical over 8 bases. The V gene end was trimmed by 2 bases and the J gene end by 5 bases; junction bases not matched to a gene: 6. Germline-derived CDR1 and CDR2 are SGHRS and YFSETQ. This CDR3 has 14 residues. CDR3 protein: CASSFQGAADEQYF. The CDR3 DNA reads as TGCGCCAGCAGCTTCCAGGGGGCAGCGGACGAGCAGTACTTC. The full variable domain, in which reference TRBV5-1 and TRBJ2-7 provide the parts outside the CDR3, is KAGVTQTPRYLIKTRGQQVTLSCSPISGHRSVSWYQQTPGQGLQFLFEYFSETQRNKGNFPGRFSGRQFSNSRSEMNVSTLELGDSALYLCASSFQGAADEQYFGPGTRLTVT.

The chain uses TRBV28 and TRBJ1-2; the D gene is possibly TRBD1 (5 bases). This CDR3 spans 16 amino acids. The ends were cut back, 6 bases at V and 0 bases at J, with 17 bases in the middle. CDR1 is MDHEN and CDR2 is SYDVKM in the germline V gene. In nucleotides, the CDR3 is TGTGCCAGCAGCTATGGGGGGGGGTCGGCTAACTATGGCTACACCTTC. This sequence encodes CASSYGGGSANYGYTF.

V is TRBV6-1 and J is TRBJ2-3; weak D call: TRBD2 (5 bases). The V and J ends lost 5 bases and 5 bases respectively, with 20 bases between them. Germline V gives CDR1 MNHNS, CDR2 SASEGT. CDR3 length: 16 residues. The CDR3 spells CASSQRTTFVGDTQYF. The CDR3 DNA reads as TGTGCCAGCAGTCAGCGGACCACCTTTGTTGGAGATACGCAGTATTTT.

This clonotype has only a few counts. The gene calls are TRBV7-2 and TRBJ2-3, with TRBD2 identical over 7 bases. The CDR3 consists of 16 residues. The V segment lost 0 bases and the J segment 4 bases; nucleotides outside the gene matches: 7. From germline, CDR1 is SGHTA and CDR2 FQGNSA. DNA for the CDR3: TGTGCCAGCAGCTTAGCAGGGGCGGGAGTCTCAGATACGCAGTATTTT. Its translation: CASSLAGAGVSDTQYF.

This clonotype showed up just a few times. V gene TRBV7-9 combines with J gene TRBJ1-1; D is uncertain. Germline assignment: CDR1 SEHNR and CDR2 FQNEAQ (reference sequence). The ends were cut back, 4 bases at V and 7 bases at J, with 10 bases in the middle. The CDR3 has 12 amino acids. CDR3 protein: CASSYLTDEAFF. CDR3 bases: TGTGCCAGCAGCTACCTAACAGATGAAGCTTTCTTT.

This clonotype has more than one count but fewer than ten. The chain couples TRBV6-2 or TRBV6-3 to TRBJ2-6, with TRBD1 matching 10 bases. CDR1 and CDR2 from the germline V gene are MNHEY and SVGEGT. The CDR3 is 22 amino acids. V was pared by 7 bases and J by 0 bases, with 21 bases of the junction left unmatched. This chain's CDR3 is CASIRLGPPGQGTLSGANVLTF. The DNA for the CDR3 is TGTGCCAGCATTCGTCTTGGGCCCCCGGGACAGGGGACCCTCTCTGGGGCCAACGTCCTGACTTTC.

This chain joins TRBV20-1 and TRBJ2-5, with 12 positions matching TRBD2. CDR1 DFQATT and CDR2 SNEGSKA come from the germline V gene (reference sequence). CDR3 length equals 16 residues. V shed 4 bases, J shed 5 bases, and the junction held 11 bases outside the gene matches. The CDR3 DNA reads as TGCAGTGCTACTCGACTAGCGGGAGAGGTTTTGGAGACCCAGTACTTC. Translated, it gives CSATRLAGEVLETQYF.

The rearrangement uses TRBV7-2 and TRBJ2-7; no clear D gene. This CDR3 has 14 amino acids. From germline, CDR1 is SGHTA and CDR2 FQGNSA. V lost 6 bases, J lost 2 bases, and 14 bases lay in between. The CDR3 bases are TGTGCCAGCAGTTTTGGGCTGGCGACCTACGAGCAGTACTTC. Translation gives CASSFGLATYEQYF. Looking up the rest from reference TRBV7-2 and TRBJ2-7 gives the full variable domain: GAGVSQSPSNKVTEKGKDVELRCDPISGHTALYWYRQSLGQGLEFLIYFQGNSAPDKSGLPSDRFSAERTGGSVSTLTIQRTQQEDSAVYLCASSFGLATYEQYFGPGTRLTVT.

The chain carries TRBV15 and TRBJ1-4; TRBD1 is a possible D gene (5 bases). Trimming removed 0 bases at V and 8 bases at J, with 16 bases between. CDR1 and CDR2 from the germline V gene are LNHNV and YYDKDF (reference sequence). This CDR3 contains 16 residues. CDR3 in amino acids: CATSRDLGLEWEKLFF. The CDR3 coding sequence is TGTGCCACCAGCAGAGATCTGGGACTCGAATGGGAAAAACTGTTTTTT.

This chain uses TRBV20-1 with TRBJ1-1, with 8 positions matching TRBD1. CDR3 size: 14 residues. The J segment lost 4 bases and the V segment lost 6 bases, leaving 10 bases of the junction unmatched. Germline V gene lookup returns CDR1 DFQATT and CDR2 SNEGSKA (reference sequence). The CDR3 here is CSAPTRGLVTEAFF. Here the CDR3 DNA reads TGCAGTGCGCCAACCAGGGGGCTGGTCACTGAAGCTTTCTTT.

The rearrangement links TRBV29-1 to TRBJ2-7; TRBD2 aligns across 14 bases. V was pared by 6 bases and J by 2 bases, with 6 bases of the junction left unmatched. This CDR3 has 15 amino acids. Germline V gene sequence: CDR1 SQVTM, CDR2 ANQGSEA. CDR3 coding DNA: TGCAGCGTAGAGGGGACTAGCGGGAGCCCCTACGAGCAGTACTTC. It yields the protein CSVEGTSGSPYEQYF.

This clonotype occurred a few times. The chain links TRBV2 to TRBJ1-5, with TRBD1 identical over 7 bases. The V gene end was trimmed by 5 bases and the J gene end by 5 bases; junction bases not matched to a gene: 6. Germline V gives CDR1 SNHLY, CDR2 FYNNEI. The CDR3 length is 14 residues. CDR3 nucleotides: TGTGCCAGCAGTCAGTCCAGGGGGGATCAGCCCCAGCATTTT. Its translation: CASSQSRGDQPQHF.

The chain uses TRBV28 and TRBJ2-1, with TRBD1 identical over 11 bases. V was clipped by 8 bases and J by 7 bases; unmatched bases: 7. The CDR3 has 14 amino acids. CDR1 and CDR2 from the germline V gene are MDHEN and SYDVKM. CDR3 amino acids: CASYGTGGKNEQFF. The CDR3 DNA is TGTGCCAGCTATGGGACAGGGGGGAAGAATGAGCAGTTCTTC.

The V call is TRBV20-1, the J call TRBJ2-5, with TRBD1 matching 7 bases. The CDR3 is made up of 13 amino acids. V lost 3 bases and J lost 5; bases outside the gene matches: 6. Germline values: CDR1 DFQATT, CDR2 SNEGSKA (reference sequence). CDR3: CSARRQGFETQYF. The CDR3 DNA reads TGCAGTGCTAGGCGACAGGGCTTTGAGACCCAGTACTTC.

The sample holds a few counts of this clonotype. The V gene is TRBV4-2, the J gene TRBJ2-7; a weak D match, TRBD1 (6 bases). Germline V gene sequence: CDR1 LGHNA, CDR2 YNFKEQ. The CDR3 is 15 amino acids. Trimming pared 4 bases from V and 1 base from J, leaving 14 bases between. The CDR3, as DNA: TGTGCCAGCAGCCGAGGGGACACCTTTTCCTACGAGCAGTACTTC. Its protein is CASSRGDTFSYEQYF.

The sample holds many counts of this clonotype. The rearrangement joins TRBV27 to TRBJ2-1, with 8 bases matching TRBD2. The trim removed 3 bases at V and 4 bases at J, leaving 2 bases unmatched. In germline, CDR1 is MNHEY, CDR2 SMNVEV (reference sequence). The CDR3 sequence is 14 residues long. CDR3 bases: TGTGCCAGCAGTTTCGGACTAGCTTACAATGAGCAGTTCTTC. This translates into CASSFGLAYNEQFF.

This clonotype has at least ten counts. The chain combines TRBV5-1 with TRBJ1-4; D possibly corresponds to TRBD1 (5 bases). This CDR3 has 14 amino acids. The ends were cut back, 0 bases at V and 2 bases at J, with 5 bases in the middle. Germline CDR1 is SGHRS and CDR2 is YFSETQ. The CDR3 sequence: CASSLGGTNEKLFF. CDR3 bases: TGCGCCAGCAGCTTGGGGGGCACTAATGAAAAACTGTTTTTT.

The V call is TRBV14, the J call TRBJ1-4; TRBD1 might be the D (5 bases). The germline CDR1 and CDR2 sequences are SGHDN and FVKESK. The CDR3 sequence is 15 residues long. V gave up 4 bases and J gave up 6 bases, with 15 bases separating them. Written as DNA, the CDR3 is TGTGCCAGCAGCCCCTGGGGAGGGGCAGATGAAAAACTGTTTTTT. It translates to CASSPWGGADEKLFF.

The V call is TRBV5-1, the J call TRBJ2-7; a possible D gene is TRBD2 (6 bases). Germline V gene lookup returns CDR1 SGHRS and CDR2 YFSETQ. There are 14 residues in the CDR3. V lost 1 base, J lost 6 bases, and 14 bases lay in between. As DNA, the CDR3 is TGCGCCAGCAGCTTGTCCTACCAGGGAGGCGAGCAGTACTTC. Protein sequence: CASSLSYQGGEQYF.

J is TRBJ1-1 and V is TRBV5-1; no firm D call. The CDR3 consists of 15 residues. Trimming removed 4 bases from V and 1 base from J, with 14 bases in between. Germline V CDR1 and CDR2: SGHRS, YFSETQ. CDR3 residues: CASSRENNPNTEAFF. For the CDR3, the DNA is TGCGCCAGCAGCCGGGAAAACAATCCGAACACTGAAGCTTTCTTT.

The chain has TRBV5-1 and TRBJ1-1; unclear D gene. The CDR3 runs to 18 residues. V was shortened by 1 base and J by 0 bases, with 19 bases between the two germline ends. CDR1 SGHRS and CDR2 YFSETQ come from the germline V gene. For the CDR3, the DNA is TGCGCCAGCAGCTTGCGTTCGCCAGCGCGCCCTATGAACACTGAAGCTTTCTTT. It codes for CASSLRSPARPMNTEAFF.

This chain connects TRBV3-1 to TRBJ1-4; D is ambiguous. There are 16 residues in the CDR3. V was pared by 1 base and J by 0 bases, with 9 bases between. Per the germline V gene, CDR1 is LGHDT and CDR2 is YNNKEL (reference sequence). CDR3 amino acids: CASSQGGVATNEKLFF. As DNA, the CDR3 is TGTGCCAGCAGCCAAGGGGGAGTTGCAACTAATGAAAAACTGTTTTTT.

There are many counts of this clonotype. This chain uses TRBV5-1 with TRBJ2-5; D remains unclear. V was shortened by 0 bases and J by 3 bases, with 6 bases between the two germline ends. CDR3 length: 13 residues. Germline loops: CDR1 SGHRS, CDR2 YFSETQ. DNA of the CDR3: TGCGCCAGCAGCTTGGACAGTAAAGAGACCCAGTACTTC. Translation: CASSLDSKETQYF. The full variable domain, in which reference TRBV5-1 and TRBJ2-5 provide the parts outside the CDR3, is KAGVTQTPRYLIKTRGQQVTLSCSPISGHRSVSWYQQTPGQGLQFLFEYFSETQRNKGNFPGRFSGRQFSNSRSEMNVSTLELGDSALYLCASSLDSKETQYFGPGTRLLVL.

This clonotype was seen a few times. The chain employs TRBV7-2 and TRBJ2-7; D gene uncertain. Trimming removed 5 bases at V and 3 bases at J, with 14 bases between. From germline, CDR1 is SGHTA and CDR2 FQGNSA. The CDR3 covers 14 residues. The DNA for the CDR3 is TGTGCCAGCAGCAAACTTCCTGGGGACTACGAGCAGTACTTC. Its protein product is CASSKLPGDYEQYF.

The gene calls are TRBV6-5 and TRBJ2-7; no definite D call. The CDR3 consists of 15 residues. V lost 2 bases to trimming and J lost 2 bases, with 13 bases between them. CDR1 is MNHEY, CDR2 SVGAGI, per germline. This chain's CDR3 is CASSYGGRVTYEQYF. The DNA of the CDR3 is TGTGCCAGCAGTTACGGTGGTCGGGTTACCTACGAGCAGTACTTC.

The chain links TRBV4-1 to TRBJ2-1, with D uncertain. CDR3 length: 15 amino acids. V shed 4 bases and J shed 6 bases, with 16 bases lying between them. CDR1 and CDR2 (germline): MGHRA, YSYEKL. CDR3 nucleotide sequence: TGCGCCAGCAGCCCCTCACCCCGGGTCCTCAATGAGCAGTTCTTC. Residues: CASSPSPRVLNEQFF.

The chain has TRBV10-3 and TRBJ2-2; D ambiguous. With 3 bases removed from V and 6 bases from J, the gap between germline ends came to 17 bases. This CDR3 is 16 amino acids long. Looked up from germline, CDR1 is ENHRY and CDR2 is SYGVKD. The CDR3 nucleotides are TGTGCCATCAGTGACAGGCTAGAGGAACCTTCCGGGGAGCTGTTTTTT. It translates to CAISDRLEEPSGELFF.

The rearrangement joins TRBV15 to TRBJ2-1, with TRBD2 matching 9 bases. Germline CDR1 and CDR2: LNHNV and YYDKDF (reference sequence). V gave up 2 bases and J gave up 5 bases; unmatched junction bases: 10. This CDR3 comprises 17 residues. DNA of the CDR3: TGTGCCACCAGCAGACAAGGCGGGAGGGCCGGAAACAATGAGCAGTTCTTC. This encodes CATSRQGGRAGNNEQFF.